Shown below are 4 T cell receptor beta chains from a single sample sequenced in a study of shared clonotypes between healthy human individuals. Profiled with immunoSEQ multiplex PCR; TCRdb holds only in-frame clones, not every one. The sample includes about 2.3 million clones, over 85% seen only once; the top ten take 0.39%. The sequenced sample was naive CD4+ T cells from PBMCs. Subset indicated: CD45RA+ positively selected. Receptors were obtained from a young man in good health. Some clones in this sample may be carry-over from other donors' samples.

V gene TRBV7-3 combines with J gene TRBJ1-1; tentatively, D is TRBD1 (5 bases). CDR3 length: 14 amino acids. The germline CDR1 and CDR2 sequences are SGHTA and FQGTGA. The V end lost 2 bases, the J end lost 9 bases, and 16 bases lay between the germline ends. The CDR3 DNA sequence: TGTGCCAGCAGCTTAGCCACGGGGGGGACCCAAGCTTTCTTT. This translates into CASSLATGGTQAFF.

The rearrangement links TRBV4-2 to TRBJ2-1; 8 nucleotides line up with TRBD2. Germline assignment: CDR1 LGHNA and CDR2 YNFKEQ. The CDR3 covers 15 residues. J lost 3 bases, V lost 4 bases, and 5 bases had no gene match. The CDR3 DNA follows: TGTGCCAGCAGCCCCGGGACTAGAAACTACAATGAGCAGTTCTTC. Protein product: CASSPGTRNYNEQFF.

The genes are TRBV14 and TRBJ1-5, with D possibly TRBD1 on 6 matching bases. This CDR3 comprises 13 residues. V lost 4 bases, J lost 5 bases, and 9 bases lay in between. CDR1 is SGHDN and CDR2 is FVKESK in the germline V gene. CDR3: CASSPDSYQPQHF. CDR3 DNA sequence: TGTGCCAGCAGCCCGGACAGTTATCAGCCCCAGCATTTT.

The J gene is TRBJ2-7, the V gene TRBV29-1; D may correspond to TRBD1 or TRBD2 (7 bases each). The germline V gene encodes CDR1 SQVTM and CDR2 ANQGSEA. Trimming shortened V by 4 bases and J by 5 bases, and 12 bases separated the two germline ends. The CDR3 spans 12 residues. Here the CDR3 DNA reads TGCAGCGTTGGTCCAGGGGGGGACGAGCAGTACTTC. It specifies CSVGPGGDEQYF.